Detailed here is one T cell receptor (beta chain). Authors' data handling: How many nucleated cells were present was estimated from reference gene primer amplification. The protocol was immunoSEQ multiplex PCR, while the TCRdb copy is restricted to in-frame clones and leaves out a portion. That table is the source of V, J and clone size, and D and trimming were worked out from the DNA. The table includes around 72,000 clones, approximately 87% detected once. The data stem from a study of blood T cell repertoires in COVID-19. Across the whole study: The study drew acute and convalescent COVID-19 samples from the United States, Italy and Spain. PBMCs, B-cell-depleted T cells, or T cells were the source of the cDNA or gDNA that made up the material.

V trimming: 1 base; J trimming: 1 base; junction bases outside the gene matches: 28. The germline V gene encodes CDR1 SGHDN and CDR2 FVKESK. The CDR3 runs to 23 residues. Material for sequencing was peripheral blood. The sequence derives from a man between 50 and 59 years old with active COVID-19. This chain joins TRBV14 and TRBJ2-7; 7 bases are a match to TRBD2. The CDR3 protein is CASSQGLTGSWELSGTRSYEQYF. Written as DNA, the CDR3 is TGTGCCAGCAGCCAAGGATTAACCGGTTCCTGGGAGCTCAGCGGGACCCGATCCTACGAGCAGTACTTC. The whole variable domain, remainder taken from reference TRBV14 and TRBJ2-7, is EAGVTQFPSHSVIEKGQTVTLRCDPISGHDNLYWYRRVMGKEIKFLLHFVKESKQDESGMPNNRFLAERTGGTYSTLKVQPAELEDSGVYFCASSQGLTGSWELSGTRSYEQYFGPGTRLTVT.